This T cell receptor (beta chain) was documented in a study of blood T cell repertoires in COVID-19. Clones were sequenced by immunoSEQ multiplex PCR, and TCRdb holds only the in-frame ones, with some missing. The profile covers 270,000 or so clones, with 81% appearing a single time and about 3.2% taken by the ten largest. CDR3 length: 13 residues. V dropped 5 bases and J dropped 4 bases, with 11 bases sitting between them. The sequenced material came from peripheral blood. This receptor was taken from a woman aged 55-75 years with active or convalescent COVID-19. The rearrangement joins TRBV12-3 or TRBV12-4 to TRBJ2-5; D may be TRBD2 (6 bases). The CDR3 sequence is CASSRLVLETQYF. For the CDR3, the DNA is TGTGCCAGCAGTAGACTAGTTCTAGAGACCCAGTACTTC.